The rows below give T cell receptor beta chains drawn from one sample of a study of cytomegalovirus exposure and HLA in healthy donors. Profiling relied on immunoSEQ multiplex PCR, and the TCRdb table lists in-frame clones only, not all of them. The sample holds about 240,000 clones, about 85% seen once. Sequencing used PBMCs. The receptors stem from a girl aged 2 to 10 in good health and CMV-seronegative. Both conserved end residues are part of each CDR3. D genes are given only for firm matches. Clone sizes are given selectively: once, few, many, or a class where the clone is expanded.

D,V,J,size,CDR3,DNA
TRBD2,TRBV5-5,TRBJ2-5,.,CASSLGLAVGTQYF,TGTGCCAGCAGCTTGGGACTAGCCGTAGGGACCCAGTACTTC
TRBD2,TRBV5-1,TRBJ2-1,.,CASSKRIAGVTYNEQFF,TGCGCCAGCAGTAAGAGGATAGCGGGCGTCACCTACAATGAGCAGTTCTTC
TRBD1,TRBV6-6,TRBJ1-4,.,CASRDRRSREKLFF,TGTGCCAGCAGGGACAGGCGGTCCCGTGAAAAACTGTTTTTT
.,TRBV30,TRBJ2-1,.,CAWNGRGWNEQFF,TGTGCCTGGAATGGTAGAGGGTGGAATGAGCAGTTCTTC
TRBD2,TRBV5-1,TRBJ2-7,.,CASRPGLVYEQYF,TGCGCCAGCAGACCGGGACTAGTCTACGAGCAGTACTTC
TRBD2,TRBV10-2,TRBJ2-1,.,CASSERLAGINEQFF,TGCGCCAGCAGTGAGCGGCTAGCGGGGATTAATGAGCAGTTCTTC
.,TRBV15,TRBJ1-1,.,CATSTRLDRFKGAFF,TGTGCCACCAGCACCCGTCTAGACAGGTTCAAGGGAGCTTTCTTT
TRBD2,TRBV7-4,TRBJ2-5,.,CASITWGKRGLETQYF,TGTGCCAGCATCACTTGGGGGAAGCGGGGCTTGGAGACCCAGTACTTC
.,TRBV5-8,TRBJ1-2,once,CASSLEWTANYGYTF,TGTGCCAGCAGCTTGGAGTGGACAGCTAACTATGGCTACACCTTC
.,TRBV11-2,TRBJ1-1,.,CAGETLQGKRTEAFF,TGTGCCGGAGAAACCTTACAGGGAAAAAGGACTGAAGCTTTCTTT
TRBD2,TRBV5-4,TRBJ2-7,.,CASSPGLAAAIGQYF,TGTGCCAGCAGCCCCGGACTAGCGGCTGCTATCGGGCAGTACTTC
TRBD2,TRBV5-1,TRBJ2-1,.,CASSEKRGSYNEQFF,TGCGCCAGCAGTGAAAAGCGGGGCTCCTACAATGAGCAGTTCTTC
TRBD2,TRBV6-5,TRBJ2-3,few,CASRPSVSGVDTQYF,TGTGCCAGCAGACCTAGCGTTAGCGGGGTAGATACGCAGTATTTT
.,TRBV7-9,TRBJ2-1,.,CASSSVNNEQFF,TGTGCCAGCAGCTCCGTTAACAATGAGCAGTTCTTC
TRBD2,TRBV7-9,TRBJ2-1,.,CASSYPVRLAVINEQFF,TGTGCCAGCAGCTACCCGGTCCGGCTAGCGGTAATCAATGAGCAGTTCTTC
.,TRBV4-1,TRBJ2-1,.,CASSLGRDYNEQFF,TGCGCCAGCAGCCTCGGCCGGGACTACAATGAGCAGTTCTTC
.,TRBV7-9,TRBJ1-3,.,CASSSDISGNTIYF,TGTGCCAGCAGCTCTGACATCTCTGGAAACACCATATATTTT
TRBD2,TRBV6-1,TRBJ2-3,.,CASSEVSGGPDTQYF,TGTGCCAGCAGTGAAGTAAGCGGGGGCCCCGATACGCAGTATTTT
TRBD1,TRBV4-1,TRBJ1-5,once,CASSQDGTVYQPQHF,TGCGCCAGCAGCCAAGATGGGACAGTATATCAGCCCCAGCATTTT
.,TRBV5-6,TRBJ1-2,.,CASSGTPSYGYTF,TGTGCCAGCAGCGGGACTCCATCCTATGGCTACACCTTC
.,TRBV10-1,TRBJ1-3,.,CASSESGRGYGNTIYF,TGCGCCAGCAGTGAGAGTGGCAGGGGTTATGGAAACACCATATATTTT
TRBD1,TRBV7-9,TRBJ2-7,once,CASSSTGTGQFYEQYF,TGTGCCAGCAGCTCCACCGGGACAGGGCAATTTTACGAGCAGTACTTC
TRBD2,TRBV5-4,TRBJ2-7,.,CASSGPGTSGPYEQYF,TGTGCCAGCAGCGGTCCGGGGACTAGCGGACCCTACGAGCAGTACTTC
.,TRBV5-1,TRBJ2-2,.,CASSLVSQTGELFF,TGCGCCAGCAGCTTGGTGTCACAGACCGGGGAGCTGTTTTTT
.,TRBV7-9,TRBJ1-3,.,CASSPQRFISGNTIYF,TGTGCCAGCAGTCCACAGAGATTTATCTCTGGAAACACCATATATTTT
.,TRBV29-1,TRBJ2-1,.,CSVSYFDEQFF,TGCAGCGTTTCGTACTTCGATGAGCAGTTCTTC
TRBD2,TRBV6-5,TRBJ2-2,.,CASRRLAGGTGELFF,TGTGCCAGCAGGCGACTAGCGGGAGGGACCGGGGAGCTGTTTTTT
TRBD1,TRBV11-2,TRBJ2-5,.,CASSRGQLQETQYF,TGTGCCAGCAGCCGGGGACAGCTTCAAGAGACCCAGTACTTC
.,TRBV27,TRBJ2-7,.,CASNPSTSSSYEQYF,TGTGCCAGCAACCCGAGCACCTCGAGCTCCTACGAGCAGTACTTC
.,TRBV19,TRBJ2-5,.,CASSMVAGAETQYF,TGTGCCAGTAGTATGGTGGCAGGGGCTGAGACCCAGTACTTC
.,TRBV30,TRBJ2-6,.,CAWSSGLSPSGANVLTF,TGTGCCTGGAGTTCTGGACTCAGCCCCTCTGGGGCCAACGTCCTGACTTTC
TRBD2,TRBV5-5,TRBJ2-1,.,CASSWGLANEQFF,TGTGCCAGCAGCTGGGGACTAGCGAATGAGCAGTTCTTC
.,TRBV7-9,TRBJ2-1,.,CASSRIRREAQFF,TGTGCCAGCAGCAGGATCCGGAGGGAGGCGCAGTTCTTC
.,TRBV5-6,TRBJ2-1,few,CASSFSLNEQFF,TGTGCCAGCAGCTTTAGCCTCAATGAGCAGTTCTTC
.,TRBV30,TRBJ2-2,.,CAWSVRVITGELFF,TGTGCCTGGAGTGTACGAGTGATAACCGGGGAGCTGTTTTTT
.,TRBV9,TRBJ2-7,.,CASSPGSYEQYF,TGTGCCAGCAGCCCCGGCTCCTACGAGCAGTACTTC
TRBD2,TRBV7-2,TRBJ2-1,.,CASTQDLAGGNYNEQFF,TGTGCCAGCACCCAGGATCTAGCGGGGGGTAACTACAATGAGCAGTTCTTC
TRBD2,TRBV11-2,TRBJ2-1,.,CASSQQSGLSGVDEQFF,TGTGCCAGCAGCCAACAATCGGGACTAAGTGGTGTCGATGAGCAGTTCTTC
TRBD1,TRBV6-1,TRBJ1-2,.,CASIVQGAPVYGYTF,TGTGCCAGCATAGTACAGGGGGCCCCTGTCTATGGCTACACCTTC
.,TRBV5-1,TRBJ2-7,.,CASTVSGSYSEQYF,TGCGCCAGCACTGTTTCAGGTTCCTACTCCGAGCAGTACTTC
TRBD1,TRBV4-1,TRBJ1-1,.,CASSQPSGQMNTEAFF,TGCGCCAGCAGCCAACCATCGGGACAGATGAACACTGAAGCTTTCTTT
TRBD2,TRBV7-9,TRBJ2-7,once,CASSRRTSGRVTEQYF,TGTGCCAGCAGCCGAAGGACTAGCGGGAGGGTAACCGAGCAGTACTTC
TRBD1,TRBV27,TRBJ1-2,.,CASGKPGQGARGYTF,TGTGCCAGCGGTAAACCGGGACAGGGGGCGCGAGGCTACACCTTC
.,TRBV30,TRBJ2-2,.,CAWSVQTNTGELFF,TGTGCCTGGAGTGTACAGACCAACACCGGGGAGCTGTTTTTT
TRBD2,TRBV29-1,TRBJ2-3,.,CSVEDRASGGGTQYF,TGCAGCGTTGAAGATAGGGCTAGCGGGGGGGGTACGCAGTATTTT